This is a list of T cell receptor beta chains from one sample in a study of control samples from healthy donors and cancer patients. Generated by immunoSEQ multiplex PCR, the TCRdb table keeps only in-frame clones and is missing some. Here the sample spans 75,000 to 100,000 clones, 86% being singletons. The sequenced material came from blood. The receptor source for this set is a woman aged 50 to 65 in good health. The CDR3 runs from the conserved cysteine through the conserved F or W. Fields, in order: J gene, CDR3 length, V gene, clone size, D gene, CDR3 DNA, CDR3 protein. The D gene is left open where the match is weak. The listing skips clone size in some rows; elsewhere it reads once, few, many or a size class.

j_call: TRBJ1-1; cdr3_length: 14; v_call: TRBV19; clone_size: NA; d_call: NA; cdr3_nt: TGTGCCAGTAGTATAGATCGAGGGGGCACTGAAGCTTTCTTT; cdr3_aa: CASSIDRGGTEAFF
j_call: TRBJ2-5; cdr3_length: 13; v_call: TRBV14; clone_size: NA; d_call: NA; cdr3_nt: TGTGCCAGCAGCCAAGATCACGGGGGGACCCAGTACTTC; cdr3_aa: CASSQDHGGTQYF
j_call: TRBJ1-5; cdr3_length: 12; v_call: TRBV19; clone_size: few; d_call: NA; cdr3_nt: TGTGCCGTGGGCCCTCATTTGCAGCCCCAGCATTTT; cdr3_aa: CAVGPHLQPQHF
j_call: TRBJ2-1; cdr3_length: 14; v_call: TRBV24-1; clone_size: NA; d_call: TRBD2; cdr3_nt: TGTGCCACCAGTTGGGATAGCGGGAGGGCCGGTCAATTCTTC; cdr3_aa: CATSWDSGRAGQFF
j_call: TRBJ2-7; cdr3_length: 14; v_call: TRBV29-1; clone_size: NA; d_call: NA; cdr3_nt: TGCAGCGTTGCGGGCGGTTTCTCCAGCTACGAGCAGTACTTC; cdr3_aa: CSVAGGFSSYEQYF
j_call: TRBJ1-2; cdr3_length: 16; v_call: TRBV5-5; clone_size: NA; d_call: NA; cdr3_nt: TGTGCCAGCAGCTTGGTTTCGGGGGGATCTAACTATGGCTACACCTTC; cdr3_aa: CASSLVSGGSNYGYTF
j_call: TRBJ1-6; cdr3_length: 12; v_call: TRBV27; clone_size: NA; d_call: NA; cdr3_nt: TGTGCCAGCAGTTTCCATAATTCACCCCTCCACTTT; cdr3_aa: CASSFHNSPLHF
j_call: TRBJ2-7; cdr3_length: 16; v_call: TRBV7-2; clone_size: NA; d_call: TRBD2; cdr3_nt: TGTGCCAGCAGCTTAGGGGTAGCGGGGGGCTCCTACGAGCAGTACTTC; cdr3_aa: CASSLGVAGGSYEQYF
j_call: TRBJ1-1; cdr3_length: 16; v_call: TRBV6-5; clone_size: NA; d_call: NA; cdr3_nt: TGTGCCAGCAGTTCCCCAGGGGCGCGGGTCGTCACTGAAGCTTTCTTT; cdr3_aa: CASSSPGARVVTEAFF
j_call: TRBJ2-7; cdr3_length: 12; v_call: TRBV28; clone_size: once; d_call: NA; cdr3_nt: TGTGCCAGCAGGCGTGACCCTAACGAGCAGTACTTC; cdr3_aa: CASRRDPNEQYF
j_call: TRBJ1-1; cdr3_length: 13; v_call: TRBV4-1; clone_size: NA; d_call: NA; cdr3_nt: TGCGCCAGCAGCCAAGTTGGAGGGACTGAAGCTTTCTTT; cdr3_aa: CASSQVGGTEAFF
j_call: TRBJ2-5; cdr3_length: 15; v_call: TRBV7-3; clone_size: once; d_call: TRBD2; cdr3_nt: TGTGCCAGCAGCTTAACCGGGGGGGCCGGCGAGACCCAGTACTTC; cdr3_aa: CASSLTGGAGETQYF
j_call: TRBJ2-7; cdr3_length: 12; v_call: TRBV5-1; clone_size: NA; d_call: TRBD2; cdr3_nt: TGCGCCAGCAGCCCGAGCGGGGACGAGCAGTACTTC; cdr3_aa: CASSPSGDEQYF
j_call: TRBJ1-6; cdr3_length: 15; v_call: TRBV11-2; clone_size: NA; d_call: TRBD1; cdr3_nt: TGTGCCAGCAGCAGCCGGGACAGCTATAATTCACCCCTCCACTTT; cdr3_aa: CASSSRDSYNSPLHF
j_call: TRBJ2-2; cdr3_length: 17; v_call: TRBV5-1; clone_size: NA; d_call: TRBD2; cdr3_nt: TGCGCCAGCAGCTTGACTAGCGGGGGGCCGAACACCGGGGAGCTGTTTTTT; cdr3_aa: CASSLTSGGPNTGELFF
j_call: TRBJ1-2; cdr3_length: 18; v_call: TRBV6-1; clone_size: NA; d_call: TRBD1; cdr3_nt: TGTGCCAGCAGTGAAGCGCTTCATCACAGGGGAACCTTCTATGGCTACACCTTC; cdr3_aa: CASSEALHHRGTFYGYTF
j_call: TRBJ2-4; cdr3_length: 16; v_call: TRBV2; clone_size: NA; d_call: TRBD2; cdr3_nt: TGTGCCAGCAGCCCGGGACTAGCGGGAGCCAAAAACATTCAGTACTTC; cdr3_aa: CASSPGLAGAKNIQYF
j_call: TRBJ1-5; cdr3_length: 23; v_call: TRBV15; clone_size: NA; d_call: TRBD1; cdr3_nt: TGTGCCACCAGCAGAGATTCTCCCACCTTCATCGACAGGGAATGGAGGAGCAATCAGCCCCAGCATTTT; cdr3_aa: CATSRDSPTFIDREWRSNQPQHF
j_call: TRBJ1-2; cdr3_length: 14; v_call: TRBV19; clone_size: once; d_call: NA; cdr3_nt: TGTGCCAGTAGTGCGGGACTGATAAGCTATGGCTACACCTTC; cdr3_aa: CASSAGLISYGYTF
j_call: TRBJ2-3; cdr3_length: 14; v_call: TRBV5-1; clone_size: once; d_call: NA; cdr3_nt: TGCGCCAGCAGCTTGGGGACTAGCACAGATACGCAGTATTTT; cdr3_aa: CASSLGTSTDTQYF
j_call: TRBJ1-2; cdr3_length: 13; v_call: TRBV12-3/TRBV12-4; clone_size: NA; d_call: NA; cdr3_nt: TGTGCCAGCAGTCCTTCGACAGTTTATGGCTACACCTTC; cdr3_aa: CASSPSTVYGYTF
j_call: TRBJ2-2; cdr3_length: 14; v_call: TRBV12-5; clone_size: NA; d_call: NA; cdr3_nt: TGTGCTAGTGGGACGCTTGCAACCACCGGGGAGCTGTTTTTT; cdr3_aa: CASGTLATTGELFF
j_call: TRBJ2-3; cdr3_length: 19; v_call: TRBV2; clone_size: NA; d_call: TRBD2; cdr3_nt: TGTGCCAGCAGTGAATCTAGCGGGAGCCTTTCGAGTTCCACAGATACGCAGTATTTT; cdr3_aa: CASSESSGSLSSSTDTQYF
j_call: TRBJ1-1; cdr3_length: 9; v_call: TRBV7-7; clone_size: NA; d_call: NA; cdr3_nt: TGTGCTAGCAGCTTCGGAGCTTTCTTT; cdr3_aa: CASSFGAFF
j_call: TRBJ2-7; cdr3_length: 17; v_call: TRBV13; clone_size: NA; d_call: TRBD2; cdr3_nt: TGTGCCAGCAGCTTAGGACCGAATAGCGGGAGGAATCACGAGCAGTACTTC; cdr3_aa: CASSLGPNSGRNHEQYF
j_call: TRBJ1-2; cdr3_length: 13; v_call: TRBV12-3/TRBV12-4; clone_size: NA; d_call: TRBD1; cdr3_nt: TGTGCCATTACGGCGGAGGGGGCGGATGGCTACACCTTC; cdr3_aa: CAITAEGADGYTF
j_call: TRBJ2-7; cdr3_length: 16; v_call: TRBV28; clone_size: NA; d_call: NA; cdr3_nt: TGTGCCAGCAGGTCGGACAGTACTCCGAGCTCCTACGAGCAGTACTTC; cdr3_aa: CASRSDSTPSSYEQYF
j_call: TRBJ1-2; cdr3_length: 15; v_call: TRBV6-1; clone_size: NA; d_call: NA; cdr3_nt: TGTGCCAGCAGTGAACCTTCGACAAGGAGCTATGGCTACACCTTC; cdr3_aa: CASSEPSTRSYGYTF
j_call: TRBJ1-2; cdr3_length: 12; v_call: TRBV23-1; clone_size: NA; d_call: TRBD1; cdr3_nt: TGCGCCAGTGACAGGGCGAGCTATGGCTACACCTTC; cdr3_aa: CASDRASYGYTF
j_call: TRBJ2-1; cdr3_length: 15; v_call: TRBV11-3; clone_size: NA; d_call: TRBD2; cdr3_nt: TGTGCCAGCAGCTTAGAGACTAGCGGGAGAAATGAGCAGTTCTTC; cdr3_aa: CASSLETSGRNEQFF
j_call: TRBJ2-7; cdr3_length: 15; v_call: TRBV6-5; clone_size: once; d_call: TRBD2; cdr3_nt: TGTGCCAGCAGGATATCTAGCGGGAGCATCTACGAGCAGTACTTC; cdr3_aa: CASRISSGSIYEQYF
j_call: TRBJ1-2; cdr3_length: 13; v_call: TRBV28; clone_size: NA; d_call: NA; cdr3_nt: TGTGCCAGTCTCCAGGGGTCTGACTATGGCTACACCTTC; cdr3_aa: CASLQGSDYGYTF
j_call: TRBJ1-3; cdr3_length: 14; v_call: TRBV15; clone_size: few; d_call: NA; cdr3_nt: TGTGCCACCACCACGGAGGGCTCTGGAAACACCATATATTTT; cdr3_aa: CATTTEGSGNTIYF
j_call: TRBJ1-1; cdr3_length: 16; v_call: TRBV7-2; clone_size: NA; d_call: NA; cdr3_nt: TGTGCCAGCAGCTTAGAGGCAGGGGCCCTCCCCTCGGGAGCTTTCTTT; cdr3_aa: CASSLEAGALPSGAFF
j_call: TRBJ1-1; cdr3_length: 15; v_call: TRBV4-2; clone_size: NA; d_call: NA; cdr3_nt: TGTGCCAGCAGCCAAGGAAATATCAGGGGCACTGAAGCTTTCTTT; cdr3_aa: CASSQGNIRGTEAFF
j_call: TRBJ2-3; cdr3_length: 17; v_call: TRBV5-1; clone_size: NA; d_call: NA; cdr3_nt: TGCGCCAGCAGCTTGTCCCTAACGGCAGGAGGCACAGATACGCAGTATTTT; cdr3_aa: CASSLSLTAGGTDTQYF
j_call: TRBJ2-7; cdr3_length: 13; v_call: TRBV27; clone_size: few; d_call: TRBD1; cdr3_nt: TGTGCCAGCAGTCAGGGGGCGACCTACGAGCAGTACTTC; cdr3_aa: CASSQGATYEQYF
j_call: TRBJ2-5; cdr3_length: 15; v_call: TRBV11-3; clone_size: NA; d_call: NA; cdr3_nt: TGTGCCAGCAGCTTAGGCAGGTTTGAGGGAGAGACCCAGTACTTC; cdr3_aa: CASSLGRFEGETQYF
j_call: TRBJ2-7; cdr3_length: 13; v_call: TRBV2; clone_size: NA; d_call: TRBD1; cdr3_nt: TGTGCCAGCAGTCGGGACAGTCCCTACGAGCAGTACTTC; cdr3_aa: CASSRDSPYEQYF
j_call: TRBJ2-1; cdr3_length: 14; v_call: TRBV29-1; clone_size: NA; d_call: TRBD1; cdr3_nt: TGCAGCGTTGATAGGACAGGGTCCTACAATGAGCAGTTCTTC; cdr3_aa: CSVDRTGSYNEQFF
j_call: TRBJ1-1; cdr3_length: 13; v_call: TRBV5-5; clone_size: NA; d_call: TRBD1; cdr3_nt: TGTGCCAGCAGCGCGGGACAGACCACTGAAGCTTTCTTT; cdr3_aa: CASSAGQTTEAFF
j_call: TRBJ2-5; cdr3_length: 14; v_call: TRBV6-2/TRBV6-3; clone_size: NA; d_call: NA; cdr3_nt: TGTGCCAGCAGTTTGGCAGGGGCACAAGAGACCCAGTACTTC; cdr3_aa: CASSLAGAQETQYF
j_call: TRBJ1-3; cdr3_length: 15; v_call: TRBV28; clone_size: NA; d_call: NA; cdr3_nt: TGTGCCAGCAGTTTCTTTTCCAACTCTGGAAACACCATATATTTT; cdr3_aa: CASSFFSNSGNTIYF
j_call: TRBJ2-3; cdr3_length: 14; v_call: TRBV5-5; clone_size: NA; d_call: NA; cdr3_nt: TGTGCCAGCAGCTTGGTTCCGAGCCCAGATACGCAGTATTTT; cdr3_aa: CASSLVPSPDTQYF
j_call: TRBJ2-2; cdr3_length: 15; v_call: TRBV6-5; clone_size: NA; d_call: TRBD2; cdr3_nt: TGTGCCAGCAGGGCGACTAGCGGAGTCACCGGGGAGCTGTTTTTT; cdr3_aa: CASRATSGVTGELFF